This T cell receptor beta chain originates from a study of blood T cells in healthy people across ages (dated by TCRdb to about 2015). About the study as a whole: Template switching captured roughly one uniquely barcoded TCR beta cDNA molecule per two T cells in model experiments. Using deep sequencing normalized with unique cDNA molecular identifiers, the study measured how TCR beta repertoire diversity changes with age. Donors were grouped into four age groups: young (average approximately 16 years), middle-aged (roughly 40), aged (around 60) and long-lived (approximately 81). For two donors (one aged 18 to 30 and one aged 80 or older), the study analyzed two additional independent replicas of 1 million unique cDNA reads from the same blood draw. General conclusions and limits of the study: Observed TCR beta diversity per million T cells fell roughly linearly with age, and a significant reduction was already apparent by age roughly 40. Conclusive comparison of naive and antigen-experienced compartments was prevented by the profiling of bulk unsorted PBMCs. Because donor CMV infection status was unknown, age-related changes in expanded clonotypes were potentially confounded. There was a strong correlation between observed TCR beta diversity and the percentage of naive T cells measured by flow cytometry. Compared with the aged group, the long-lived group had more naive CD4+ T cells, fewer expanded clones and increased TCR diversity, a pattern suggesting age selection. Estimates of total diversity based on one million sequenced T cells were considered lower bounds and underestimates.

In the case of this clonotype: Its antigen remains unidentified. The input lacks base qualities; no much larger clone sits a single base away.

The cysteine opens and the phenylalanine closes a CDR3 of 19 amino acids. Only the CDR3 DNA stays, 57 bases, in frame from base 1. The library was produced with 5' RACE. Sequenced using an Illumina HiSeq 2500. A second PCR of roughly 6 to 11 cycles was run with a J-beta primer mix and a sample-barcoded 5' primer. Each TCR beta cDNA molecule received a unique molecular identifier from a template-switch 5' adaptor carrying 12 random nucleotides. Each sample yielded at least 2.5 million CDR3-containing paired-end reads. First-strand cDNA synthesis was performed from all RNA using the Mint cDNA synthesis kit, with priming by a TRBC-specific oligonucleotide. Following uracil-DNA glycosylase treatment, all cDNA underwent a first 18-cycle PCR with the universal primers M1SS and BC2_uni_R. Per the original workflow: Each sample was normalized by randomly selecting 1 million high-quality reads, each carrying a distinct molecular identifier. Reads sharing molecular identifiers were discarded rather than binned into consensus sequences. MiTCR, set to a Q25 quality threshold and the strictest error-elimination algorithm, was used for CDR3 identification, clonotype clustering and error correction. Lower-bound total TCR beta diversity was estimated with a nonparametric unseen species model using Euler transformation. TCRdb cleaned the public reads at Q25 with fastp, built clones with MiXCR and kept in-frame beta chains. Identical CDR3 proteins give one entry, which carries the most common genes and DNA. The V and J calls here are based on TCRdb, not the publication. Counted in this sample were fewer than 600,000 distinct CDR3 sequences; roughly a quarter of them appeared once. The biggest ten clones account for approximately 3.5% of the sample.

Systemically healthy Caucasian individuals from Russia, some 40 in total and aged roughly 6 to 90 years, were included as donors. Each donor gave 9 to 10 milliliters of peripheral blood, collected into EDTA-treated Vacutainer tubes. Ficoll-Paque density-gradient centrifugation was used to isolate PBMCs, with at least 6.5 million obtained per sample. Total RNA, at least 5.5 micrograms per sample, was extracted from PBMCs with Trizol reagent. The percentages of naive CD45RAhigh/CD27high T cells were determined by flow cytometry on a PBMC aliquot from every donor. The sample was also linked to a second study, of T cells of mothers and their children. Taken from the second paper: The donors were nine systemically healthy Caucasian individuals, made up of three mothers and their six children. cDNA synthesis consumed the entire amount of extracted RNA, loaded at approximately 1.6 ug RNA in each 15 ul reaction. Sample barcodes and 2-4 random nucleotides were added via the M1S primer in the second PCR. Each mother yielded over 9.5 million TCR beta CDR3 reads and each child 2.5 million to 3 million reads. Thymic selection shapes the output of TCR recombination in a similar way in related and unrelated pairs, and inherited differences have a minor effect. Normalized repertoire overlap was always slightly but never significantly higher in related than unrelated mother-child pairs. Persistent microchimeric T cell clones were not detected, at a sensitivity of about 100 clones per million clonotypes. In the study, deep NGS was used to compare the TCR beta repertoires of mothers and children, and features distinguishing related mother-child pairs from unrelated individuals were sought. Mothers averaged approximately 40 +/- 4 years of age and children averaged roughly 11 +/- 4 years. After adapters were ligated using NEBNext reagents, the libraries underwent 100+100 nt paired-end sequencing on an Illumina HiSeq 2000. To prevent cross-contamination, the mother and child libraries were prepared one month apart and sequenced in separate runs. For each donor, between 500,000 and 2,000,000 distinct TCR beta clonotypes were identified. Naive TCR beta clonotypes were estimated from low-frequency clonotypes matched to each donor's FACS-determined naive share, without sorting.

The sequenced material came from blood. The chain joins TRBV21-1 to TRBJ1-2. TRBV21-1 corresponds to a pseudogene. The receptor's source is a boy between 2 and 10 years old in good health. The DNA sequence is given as TGTGCCAGCAGCAAAGTAACACTCGTAGACCCTATAGCTAACTATGGCTACACCTTC. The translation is CASSKVTLVDPIANYGYTF.